The sequence of this T cell receptor (beta chain) was determined in a study of cytotoxic CD8 clonotypes in ibrutinib-treated CLL. Turning to the study itself: Investigators reported roughly 24 partial and 2 complete responses; after median about 70 months, about 15 patients remained remitted and 12 progressed. General observations from the study: At the start, clonality exceeded age-matched healthy donors and followed circulating CD8+ T-cell counts.

Investigators sourced approximately 2 micrograms of genomic DNA from cryopreserved PBMCs for TCR beta libraries. Data came from immunoSEQ multiplex PCR; TCRdb stores just in-frame clones and leaves some out. This table has tens of thousands of clones, just under 70% appearing once. Remarks on this clone: Its antigen is still unknown.

Material: PBMCs, obtained after 24 months of ibrutinib treatment. The TCR was taken from a human donor with chronic lymphocytic leukemia.

The CDR3 nucleotides read TGTGCCAGCAGTTTTGCCGGACAGGCTGGGGCCAACGTCCTGACTTTC. Protein: CASSFAGQAGANVLTF. V and J are TRBV13 and TRBJ2-6; 7 bases agree with TRBD1. Germline loops: CDR1 PRHDT, CDR2 FYEKMQ (reference sequence). V lost 6 bases and J lost 2; bases outside the gene matches: 7. This CDR3 has 16 amino acids.